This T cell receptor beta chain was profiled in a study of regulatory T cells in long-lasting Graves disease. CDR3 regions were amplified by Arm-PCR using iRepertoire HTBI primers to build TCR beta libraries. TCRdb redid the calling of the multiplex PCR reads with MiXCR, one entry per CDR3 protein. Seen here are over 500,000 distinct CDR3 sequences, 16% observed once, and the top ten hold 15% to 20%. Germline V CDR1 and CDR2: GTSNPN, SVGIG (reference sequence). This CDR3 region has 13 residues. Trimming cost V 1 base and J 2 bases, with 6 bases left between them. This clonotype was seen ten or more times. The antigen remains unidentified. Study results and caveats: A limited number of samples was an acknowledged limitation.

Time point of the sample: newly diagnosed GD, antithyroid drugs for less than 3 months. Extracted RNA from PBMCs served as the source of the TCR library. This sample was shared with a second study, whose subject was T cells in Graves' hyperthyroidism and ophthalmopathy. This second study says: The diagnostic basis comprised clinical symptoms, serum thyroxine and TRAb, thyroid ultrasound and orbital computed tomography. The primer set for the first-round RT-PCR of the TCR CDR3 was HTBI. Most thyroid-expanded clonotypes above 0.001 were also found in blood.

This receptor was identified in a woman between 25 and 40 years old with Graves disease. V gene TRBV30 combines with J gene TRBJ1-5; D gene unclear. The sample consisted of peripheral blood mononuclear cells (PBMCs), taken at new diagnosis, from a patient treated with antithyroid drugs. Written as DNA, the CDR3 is TGTGCCTGGAGTGATGGGGGCAATCAGCCCCAGCATTTT. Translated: CAWSDGGNQPQHF.